This TCR beta chain stems from a study of preoperative IRX-2 immunotherapy in early breast cancer. The treatment is: preoperative locoregional IRX-2 cytokine immunotherapy. Preoperative locoregional IRX-2 cytokine immunotherapy was tested in the phase Ib source study. The CDR3 totals 14 residues. The germline V and J ends were trimmed by 7 bases and 2 bases, with 13 bases remaining between them. The germline gives CDR1 SGHDN, CDR2 FVKESK. Generated by immunoSEQ multiplex PCR, the TCRdb table keeps only in-frame clones and is missing some. The sample has over 20,000 clones, over 75% seen once. This sample comprised lymph node tissue, obtained after IRX-2 immunotherapy. The TCR comes from a human donor with breast cancer. The chain is built from TRBV14 and TRBJ2-3, with D tentatively TRBD1 (5 bases). The CDR3 DNA follows: TGTGCCAGCACCGGTAGGGGTTACACAGATACGCAGTATTTT. Protein sequence: CASTGRGYTDTQYF.